This T cell receptor beta chain was documented in a study of control samples from healthy donors and cancer patients. Assay: immunoSEQ multiplex PCR; the TCRdb copy retains only in-frame clones and omits some. The table has 90,000 to 95,000 clones, around four fifths seen once; the top ten hold around 20%. This receptor was identified in a man younger than 40 in good health. Source material: blood.

The CDR3 region has the DNA TGTGCCAGCAGCGATTGGGCGCCGGGCGGGGGAATTGACAATGAGCAGTTCTTC. This codes for CASSDWAPGGGIDNEQFF. This sequence joins TRBV9 and TRBJ2-1; 7 bases align to TRBD2. J was trimmed by 5 bases and V by 3 bases; bases with no gene match: 17. The CDR3 extends over 18 amino acids. CDR1 is SGDLS, CDR2 YYNGEE, per germline.